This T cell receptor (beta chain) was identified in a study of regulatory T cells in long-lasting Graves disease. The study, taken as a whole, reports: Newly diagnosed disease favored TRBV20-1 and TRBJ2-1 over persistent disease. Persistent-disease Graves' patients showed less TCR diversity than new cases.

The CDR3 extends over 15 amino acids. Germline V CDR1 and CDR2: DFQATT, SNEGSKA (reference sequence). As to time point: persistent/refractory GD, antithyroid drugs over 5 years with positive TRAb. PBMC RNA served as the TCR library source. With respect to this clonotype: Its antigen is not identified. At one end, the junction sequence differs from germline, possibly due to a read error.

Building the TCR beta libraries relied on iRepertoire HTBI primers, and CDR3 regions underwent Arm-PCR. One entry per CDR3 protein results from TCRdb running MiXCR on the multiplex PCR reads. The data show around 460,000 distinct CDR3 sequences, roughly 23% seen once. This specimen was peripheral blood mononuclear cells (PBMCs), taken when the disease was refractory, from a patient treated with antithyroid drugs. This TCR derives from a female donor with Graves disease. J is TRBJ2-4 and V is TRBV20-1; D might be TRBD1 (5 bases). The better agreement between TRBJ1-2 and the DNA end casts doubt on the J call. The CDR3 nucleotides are TGCAGTGCTAGTGGGGAGGGGCCCTCCAACTGTGGCTACACCTTC. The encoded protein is CSASGEGPSNCGYTF.